Presented here are 6 T cell receptor beta chains from one specimen sequenced in a study of tumor-infiltrating lymphocytes in primary liver carcinoma. Total RNA and DNA came together from approximately 20-30 mg of bulk tissue without cell sorting. TCR beta cDNA was prepared out of about 510 ng total RNA by means of a constant-region primer. Three nested multiplex PCR rounds, a slightly modified ARM-PCR, produced the libraries for TCR beta. In the first two PCR rounds, TRBV1-TRBV30 forward primers were paired with a C-beta reverse primer, and each round lasted approximately 9 cycles. TCRdb re-derived calls from the multiplex PCR reads in MiXCR, one entry per CDR3 protein. The table lists 95,000 to 100,000 distinct CDR3 sequences, 55% to 80% of them singletons. The sequenced material came from liver tumor tissue from sampling region 2. Noted subset: tumor region T2, inferior pole. The receptors come from a woman between 55 and 75 years old with primary liver carcinoma and hepatitis B virus infection.

The J gene is TRBJ2-3, the V gene TRBV6-2 or TRBV6-3; D may be TRBD2 (5 bases). Germline lookup yields CDR1 MNHEY and CDR2 SVGEGT. Trimming removed 11 bases from V and 4 bases from J, with 19 bases in between. The CDR3 length is 14 residues. The CDR3 DNA sequence: TGTGCCGGCCTCTTAGAGGGAGCTGCAGATACGCAGTATTTT. Translating it yields CAGLLEGAADTQYF.

This chain connects TRBV28 to TRBJ1-1, with a possible D match to TRBD1 (6 bases). The CDR3 contains 15 residues. V gave up 7 bases and J gave up 6 bases, with 21 bases separating them. CDR1 is MDHEN and CDR2 is SYDVKM in the germline V gene. Here the CDR3 DNA reads TGTGCCAGCACCTCGGGGAGGGCTGGGGGCTCTGAAGCTTTCTTT. Protein sequence: CASTSGRAGGSEAFF. Complete variable domain (other parts from reference TRBV28 and TRBJ1-1): DVKVTQSSRYLVKRTGEKVFLECVQDMDHENMFWYRQDPGLGLRLIYFSYDVKMKEKGDIPEGYSVSREKKERFSLILESASTNQTSMYLCASTSGRAGGSEAFFGQGTRLTVV.

As for this clonotype: The junction departs from the called germline gene at one end, perhaps through a read error. The V call is TRBV24-1, the J call TRBJ2-5; D is unclear. This CDR3 region has 15 residues. Per the germline V gene, CDR1 is KGHDR and CDR2 is SFDVKD. The CDR3 loop is CATSDRQVHQDTQYF. As DNA, the CDR3 is TGTGCCACCAGTGATCGGCAGGTGCACCAAGATACCCAGTACTTC.

As concerns this clonotype: This may be a read error: a much more frequent sequence differs by one nucleotide. J is TRBJ1-4 and V is TRBV30; D gene ambiguous. The CDR3 is made up of 15 amino acids. Germline V lookup: CDR1 GTSNPN, CDR2 SVGIG (reference sequence). CDR3 residues: CVWREAGLGFEKLFF. CDR3 sequence (DNA): TGTGTCTGGAGGGAAGCCGGTCTCGGGTTTGAAAAACTGTTTTTT.

This clonotype was seen many times. The chain joins TRBV5-1 to TRBJ1-2, with 7 bases lining up with TRBD1. Trimming cost V 2 bases and J 10 bases; bases outside gene matches: 8. The germline V gene has CDR1 SGHRS and CDR2 YFSETQ. The CDR3 consists of 13 residues. The CDR3 here is CASSLQDRNDYTF. The CDR3 nucleotides read TGCGCCAGCAGCTTACAGGACAGGAATGACTACACCTTC.

V gene TRBV5-4 combines with J gene TRBJ2-1; TRBD2 aligns across 9 bases. J was trimmed by 7 bases and V by 4 bases; bases with no gene match: 9. The CDR3 runs to 15 residues. CDR1 and CDR2 (germline): SGHNT, YYREEE (reference sequence). In DNA, the CDR3 is TGTGCCAGCAGCACGCGTGGCGGGAGGGCAAATGAGCAGTTCTTC. It is translated as CASSTRGGRANEQFF.